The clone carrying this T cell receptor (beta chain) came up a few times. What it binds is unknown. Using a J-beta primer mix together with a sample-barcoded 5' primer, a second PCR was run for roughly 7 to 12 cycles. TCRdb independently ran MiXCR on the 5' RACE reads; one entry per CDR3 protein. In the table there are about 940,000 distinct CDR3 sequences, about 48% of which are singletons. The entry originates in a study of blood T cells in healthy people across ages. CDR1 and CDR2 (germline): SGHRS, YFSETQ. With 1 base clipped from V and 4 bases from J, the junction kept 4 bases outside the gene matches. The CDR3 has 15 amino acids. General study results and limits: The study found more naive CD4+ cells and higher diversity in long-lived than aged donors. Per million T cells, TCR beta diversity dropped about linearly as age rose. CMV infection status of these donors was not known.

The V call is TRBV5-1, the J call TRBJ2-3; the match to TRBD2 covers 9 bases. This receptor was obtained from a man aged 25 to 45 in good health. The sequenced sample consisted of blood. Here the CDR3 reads CASSLPSGEADTQYF. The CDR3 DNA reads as TGCGCCAGCAGCTTGCCTAGCGGGGAAGCAGATACGCAGTATTTT.